Sequencing of this T cell receptor beta chain was carried out in a study of OX40 agonist ivuxolimab in advanced cancers. Study-wide background: A mean age of roughly 60 years, range about 20 to 79, was recorded, and approximately 85% were male. Two patients with cutaneous melanoma and one with hepatocellular carcinoma, three in total, showed partial responses. General observations from the study: At doses 0.1 to 3.0 mg/kg, CD4+ and CD8+ clones expanded. The specificity for antigen of the expanded peripheral T cells was not determined.

The J segment lost 1 base and the V segment lost 0 bases, leaving 3 bases of the junction unmatched. CDR3 length: 16 residues. Germline loops: CDR1 SGDLS, CDR2 YYNGEE. Data came from immunoSEQ multiplex PCR; TCRdb stores just in-frame clones and leaves some out. The data contain approximately 87,000 clones, about 90% of them seen just once; the ten biggest clones take up over 0.7%. Details on this clone: The antigen remains undetermined.

The starting material was CD4+ or CD8+ T cells sorted from blood, obtained in a trial of the OX40 agonist ivuxolimab. The receptor comes from an adult with an advanced solid tumor such as melanoma, head and neck, liver or kidney cancer. V usage is TRBV9 and J usage is TRBJ2-2; 7 positions match TRBD2. CDR3 region: CASSVDPSGNTGELFF. The CDR3 nucleotides read TGTGCCAGCAGCGTAGATCCTAGCGGGAACACCGGGGAGCTGTTTTTT.